The 10 T cell receptor beta chains reported below all come from one sample, sequenced in a study of cytomegalovirus exposure and HLA in healthy donors. This PCR relied on a set of 60 Vbeta primers and 13 Jbeta primers. Method: immunoSEQ multiplex PCR; TCRdb's copy keeps in-frame clones and lacks some. The sample's table shows approximately 60,000 clones. Sequenced sample: PBMCs. Every receptor here comes from a young man in good health and CMV-seropositive.

The chain combines TRBV18 with TRBJ2-3, with a weak D call TRBD1 (5 bases). The germline V gene has CDR1 KGHSH and CDR2 LQKENI. The CDR3 covers 13 residues. The V end was cut by 0 bases, the J end by 10 bases, with 11 bases between. The CDR3 loop reads CASSPPVTRAQYF. CDR3 DNA: TGTGCCAGCTCACCACCCGTCACCAGGGCGCAGTATTTT.

This sequence joins TRBV6-1 and TRBJ1-1, with 8 nucleotides matching TRBD1. Per germline, CDR1 MNHNS and CDR2 SASEGT. The CDR3 has 14 residues. The J segment lost 1 base and the V segment lost 7 bases, leaving 5 bases of the junction unmatched. The CDR3 DNA follows: TGTGCCAGCACCCGCGGACAGGGGAACACTGAAGCTTTCTTT. Its translation: CASTRGQGNTEAFF.

The J gene is TRBJ2-1, the V gene TRBV19; D may be TRBD2 (6 bases). This CDR3 spans 16 amino acids. Germline-derived CDR1 and CDR2 are LNHDA and SQIVND (reference sequence). V dropped 6 bases and J dropped 2 bases, with 17 bases sitting between them. The CDR3 sequence is CASSRSSGTPYNEQFF. Here the CDR3 DNA reads TGTGCCAGTAGCCGCTCTTCCGGGACTCCCTACAATGAGCAGTTCTTC.

The V call is TRBV7-9, the J call TRBJ2-5, with no clear D. The CDR3 spans 12 residues. Germline-derived CDR1 and CDR2 are SEHNR and FQNEAQ (reference sequence). The V gene lost 5 bases and the J gene lost 5 bases, with 9 bases spanning the gap. CDR3 coding DNA: TGTGCCAGCAGCCCCAATGGCGAGACCCAGTACTTC. Its protein product is CASSPNGETQYF.

About this clone: At one end, the junction sequence differs from germline, possibly due to a read error. The CDR3 DNA follows: TGTGCTAGCAGCTATCAGGGTACAGATACGCAGTATTTT. This translates into CASSYQGTDTQYF. The chain carries TRBV7-7 and TRBJ2-3, with D possibly TRBD1 on 5 matching bases. Germline V gene lookup returns CDR1 SSHAT and CDR2 FNYEAQ (reference sequence). The CDR3 has 13 residues.

CDR3 in amino acids: CASSVETNNEQFF. CDR3 in DNA: TGTGCCAGCAGCGTAGAGACTAACAATGAGCAGTTCTTC. This rearrangement joins TRBV9 to TRBJ2-1; D is possibly TRBD2 (5 bases). Germline CDR1 SGDLS, CDR2 YYNGEE. Trimming took off 0 bases at V and 5 bases at J, with 6 bases between the two ends. The CDR3 covers 13 residues.

This chain uses TRBV5-1 with TRBJ2-2; the D is unclear. CDR1 SGHRS and CDR2 YFSETQ come from the germline V gene. Trimming cost V 6 bases and J 5 bases, with 5 bases left between them. The CDR3 has 11 residues. The CDR3 is CASIDTGELFF. The CDR3 DNA follows: TGCGCCAGCATAGATACCGGGGAGCTGTTTTTT.

The V and J genes are TRBV30 and TRBJ2-7; D unclear. CDR1 and CDR2 (germline): GTSNPN, SVGIG (reference sequence). V gave up 2 bases and J gave up 1 base, with 6 bases separating them. CDR3 length: 12 amino acids. CDR3 sequence: CAWSSSSYEQYF. The CDR3 DNA is TGTGCCTGGAGTTCGTCGTCCTACGAGCAGTACTTC.

V usage is TRBV29-1 and J usage is TRBJ2-7; D ambiguous. Germline V lookup: CDR1 SQVTM, CDR2 ANQGSEA. The CDR3 is 14 residues long. V shed 5 bases and J shed 2 bases, with 16 bases lying between them. The CDR3 loop reads CSVWLAGHTYEQYF. CDR3 in DNA: TGCAGCGTTTGGTTGGCAGGTCATACCTACGAGCAGTACTTC.

V usage is TRBV11-2 and J usage is TRBJ2-3; perhaps TRBD1 as D (5 bases). Looked up from germline, CDR1 is SGHAT and CDR2 is FQNNGV. V lost 0 bases and J lost 1, with 11 bases in between. This CDR3 contains 16 residues. The CDR3 loop is CASSLDPGPGTDTQYF. For the CDR3, the DNA is TGTGCCAGCAGCTTAGACCCAGGGCCGGGCACAGATACGCAGTATTTT. Using reference TRBV11-2 and TRBJ2-3 for the parts outside the CDR3, the full variable domain is EAGVAQSPRYKIIEKRQSVAFWCNPISGHATLYWYQQILGQGPKLLIQFQNNGVVDDSQLPKDRFSAERLKGVDSTLKIQPAKLEDSAVYLCASSLDPGPGTDTQYFGPGTRLTVL.